These 3 T cell receptor beta chains originate from one sample sequenced in a study of cytomegalovirus exposure and HLA in healthy donors. Primers for the PCR totalled 60 Vbeta and 13 Jbeta. Using immunoSEQ multiplex PCR, the repertoire was profiled, and TCRdb retains in-frame clones only, with some absent. The data hold about 82,000 clones, with roughly 80% observed a single time. The sequencing input was PBMCs. All receptors come from a human donor in good health.

This clone appeared once. This sequence joins TRBV21-1 and TRBJ2-1; the D call TRBD2 from the table was never checked on the DNA. TRBV21-1 is a pseudogene segment. The CDR3 totals 12 residues. Here the CDR3 DNA reads TGTGCCAGCAGGCTCAGGGAGGGTGAGCAGTTCTTC. Its protein product is CASRLREGEQFF.

This chain uses TRBV27 with TRBJ2-1, with 8 bases matching TRBD1. Looked up from germline, CDR1 is MNHEY and CDR2 is SMNVEV (reference sequence). V gave up 6 bases and J gave up 4 bases; unmatched junction bases: 8. The CDR3 runs 15 residues. CDR3 region: CASRTDRGQYNEQFF. CDR3 bases: TGTGCCAGCAGGACCGACAGGGGTCAGTACAATGAGCAGTTCTTC.

The sample holds a few counts of this clone. The V and J genes are TRBV21-1 and TRBJ2-5; the table's D gene call, TRBD2, was not cross checked with the DNA. TRBV21-1 is an annotated pseudogene. The CDR3 runs 17 residues. The CDR3 DNA sequence: TGTGCCAGCAGCAATAATCTAGCGGGGGGGTACCAAGAGACCCAGTACTTC. Amino acids: CASSNNLAGGYQETQYF.